The 17 T cell receptor beta chains below were found in one sample sequenced in a study of radiation and T cells in renal cell carcinoma. Some clones are missing from TCRdb's copy, which holds only in-frame ones; the method was immunoSEQ multiplex PCR. Of 120,000 to 150,000 clones listed, 70% to 90% were seen once; the top ten hold 15% to 20%. Documented time point: blood 4 weeks post-SBRT, at nephrectomy. The treatment: 15 Gy SBRT to primary tumor, nephrectomy 4 weeks later. The specimen was blood, collected from a patient whose treatment included radiotherapy and nephrectomy. The receptors shown here come from a woman in her 50s with renal cell carcinoma.

The genes are TRBV9 and TRBJ2-5, with 9 nucleotides matching TRBD2. This CDR3 has 14 residues. V shed 4 bases, J shed 5 bases, and the junction held 6 bases outside the gene matches. The V gene's germline CDR1 is SGDLS and CDR2 YYNGEE. The CDR3 protein is CASSTGTSSETQYF. CDR3 sequence (DNA): TGTGCCAGCAGCACCGGGACTAGCAGTGAGACCCAGTACTTC.

This rearrangement joins TRBV28 to TRBJ1-5; possible D gene TRBD1, 5 bases. The V end was cut by 6 bases, the J end by 6 bases, with 15 bases between. The CDR3 loop spans 14 amino acids. Germline lookup yields CDR1 MDHEN and CDR2 SYDVKM. CDR3 sequence (DNA): TGTGCCAGCAGGGCTGGGGTGACAGTTCAGCCCCAGCATTTT. It codes for CASRAGVTVQPQHF. Variable domain in full (rest from reference TRBV28 and TRBJ1-5): DVKVTQSSRYLVKRTGEKVFLECVQDMDHENMFWYRQDPGLGLRLIYFSYDVKMKEKGDIPEGYSVSREKKERFSLILESASTNQTSMYLCASRAGVTVQPQHFGDGTRLSIL.

The chain joins TRBV10-1 to TRBJ1-5; D unclear. Germline-derived CDR1 and CDR2 are WNHNN and SYGVQD (reference sequence). Trimming removed 10 bases from V and 2 bases from J, with 15 bases in between. The CDR3 runs 14 residues. The CDR3 sequence: CATNPATGNQPQHF. CDR3 sequence (DNA): TGCGCCACCAACCCGGCGACCGGCAATCAGCCCCAGCATTTT.

The chain combines TRBV6-5 with TRBJ2-5, with 9 bases fitting TRBD1. The J call may be in error: the DNA end matches TRBJ2-7 better. This CDR3 comprises 16 residues. Looked up from germline, CDR1 is MNHEY and CDR2 is SVGAGI. CDR3 in DNA: TGTGCCAGCAGTTACTCCGCCGGGACAGGGTTCCACGAGCAGTACTTC. It is translated as CASSYSAGTGFHEQYF.

This rearrangement joins TRBV6-6 to TRBJ2-5; D is tentatively TRBD1 or TRBD2 (5 bases each). The CDR3 spans 16 residues. The germline V and J ends were trimmed by 0 bases and 5 bases, with 16 bases remaining between them. Per the germline V gene, CDR1 is MNHNY and CDR2 is SVGAGI (reference sequence). CDR3 amino acids: CASSYSGRNTWETQYF. The CDR3, as DNA: TGTGCCAGCAGTTACTCGGGACGCAACACATGGGAGACCCAGTACTTC.

The J gene is TRBJ2-7, the V gene TRBV6-6; D is uncertain. V lost 2 bases and J 4 bases, leaving 6 bases between the germline ends. CDR1 is MNHNY, CDR2 SVGAGI, per germline (reference sequence). The CDR3 length is 12 residues. DNA for the CDR3: TGTGCCAGCAGTTACGGTGTTTACGAGCAGTACTTC. The encoded protein is CASSYGVYEQYF.

The J gene is TRBJ1-2, the V gene TRBV28; D perhaps matches TRBD1 (5 bases). Germline CDR1 reads MDHEN; CDR2 reads SYDVKM. With 1 base removed from V and 4 bases from J, the gap between germline ends came to 7 bases. There are 13 residues in the CDR3. CDR3 residues: CASSLSGLYGYTF. CDR3 nucleotide sequence: TGTGCCAGCAGTTTATCAGGGCTCTATGGCTACACCTTC.

The V call is TRBV19, the J call TRBJ2-3; tentative D call: TRBD1 (5 bases). The CDR3 runs to 15 residues. V was clipped by 2 bases and J by 8 bases, with 17 bases between them. CDR1 is LNHDA and CDR2 is SQIVND in the germline V gene (reference sequence). This chain's CDR3 is CASSIIGQGTSTQYF. The CDR3, as DNA: TGTGCCAGTAGTATAATCGGGCAGGGTACGTCTACGCAGTATTTT.

This chain joins TRBV7-2 and TRBJ2-3, with D hard to call. Deletions cut 4 bases from V and 4 bases from J, with 9 bases between. The CDR3 covers 13 residues. In germline, CDR1 is SGHTA, CDR2 FQGNSA. The CDR3 DNA sequence: TGTGCCAGCAGCTCCTATCCCGCAGATACGCAGTATTTT. Translating gives CASSSYPADTQYF.

This chain uses TRBV7-2 with TRBJ1-3; D unclear. The germline V gene encodes CDR1 SGHTA and CDR2 FQGNSA. V dropped 0 bases and J dropped 1 base, with 10 bases sitting between them. The CDR3 is 16 residues long. As DNA, the CDR3 is TGTGCCAGCAGCTTAGCGACGGGCCGGTCTGGAAACACCATATATTTT. Its translation is CASSLATGRSGNTIYF.

The chain has TRBV6-6 and TRBJ1-2; a possible D gene is TRBD1 (5 bases). The V end lost 10 bases, the J end lost 2 bases, and 11 bases lay between the germline ends. There are 12 residues in the CDR3. Germline values: CDR1 MNHNY, CDR2 SVGAGI (reference sequence). CDR3 coding DNA: TGTGCCATCAGCGGGACGAACTATGGCTACACCTTC. Amino acid sequence: CAISGTNYGYTF.

This rearrangement joins TRBV5-6 to TRBJ2-7; D remains unclear. The V end lost 2 bases, the J end lost 1 base, and 7 bases lay between the germline ends. The CDR3 has 13 residues. Germline V gives CDR1 SGHDT, CDR2 YYEEEE. CDR3 in amino acids: CASSFDRSYEQYF. CDR3 sequence (DNA): TGTGCCAGCAGCTTTGACCGTTCCTACGAGCAGTACTTC.

This clone was found a few times. V and J are TRBV10-1 and TRBJ2-2; 9 nucleotides align to TRBD1. There are 17 residues in the CDR3. Unmatched junction bases numbered 8, after V lost 5 bases and J lost 1 base. Germline values: CDR1 WNHNN, CDR2 SYGVQD (reference sequence). CDR3 bases: TGCGCCAGCAGTAGGCTCGGGACAGGGATGAACACCGGGGAGCTGTTTTTT. It codes for CASSRLGTGMNTGELFF.

The V and J genes are TRBV28 and TRBJ1-2; D may be TRBD1 (5 bases). V was clipped by 7 bases and J by 4 bases, with 10 bases between them. Germline V gene sequence: CDR1 MDHEN, CDR2 SYDVKM. This CDR3 has 12 residues. The CDR3 loop is CASNTGPYGYTF. CDR3 DNA: TGTGCCAGCAATACAGGTCCCTATGGCTACACCTTC.

The rearrangement uses TRBV5-4 and TRBJ1-2; 8 bases fit TRBD1. This CDR3 comprises 14 residues. V lost 0 bases and J lost 4; bases outside the gene matches: 2. Germline loops: CDR1 SGHNT, CDR2 YYREEE (reference sequence). The CDR3 DNA reads as TGTGCCAGCAGCTTGGACAGGGGGGTCTATGGCTACACCTTC. It translates to CASSLDRGVYGYTF.

The genes are TRBV2 and TRBJ1-2; 8 bases match TRBD1. Trimming cost V 6 bases and J 8 bases; bases outside gene matches: 8. The germline V gene encodes CDR1 SNHLY and CDR2 FYNNEI. The CDR3 consists of 13 residues. CDR3 loop: CASSADREEGYTF. As DNA, the CDR3 is TGTGCCAGCAGCGCGGACAGGGAGGAAGGCTACACCTTC. The full variable domain, rest sourced from reference TRBV2 and TRBJ1-2, is EPEVTQTPSHQVTQMGQEVILRCVPISNHLYFYWYRQILGQKVEFLVSFYNNEISEKSEIFDDQFSVERPDGSNFTLKIRSTKLEDSAMYFCASSADREEGYTFGSGTRLTVV.

CDR3 loop: CASSLPDLILDRGNTEAFF. CDR3 sequence (DNA): TGTGCCAGCAGTTTACCTGATCTGATCTTGGACAGGGGGAACACTGAAGCTTTCTTT. The V and J genes are TRBV28 and TRBJ1-1; 9 bases match TRBD1. V shed 2 bases, J shed 1 base, and the junction held 14 bases outside the gene matches. CDR3 length: 19 amino acids. In germline, CDR1 is MDHEN, CDR2 SYDVKM. Full variable domain (outside the CDR3, taken from reference TRBV28 and TRBJ1-1): DVKVTQSSRYLVKRTGEKVFLECVQDMDHENMFWYRQDPGLGLRLIYFSYDVKMKEKGDIPEGYSVSREKKERFSLILESASTNQTSMYLCASSLPDLILDRGNTEAFFGQGTRLTVV.